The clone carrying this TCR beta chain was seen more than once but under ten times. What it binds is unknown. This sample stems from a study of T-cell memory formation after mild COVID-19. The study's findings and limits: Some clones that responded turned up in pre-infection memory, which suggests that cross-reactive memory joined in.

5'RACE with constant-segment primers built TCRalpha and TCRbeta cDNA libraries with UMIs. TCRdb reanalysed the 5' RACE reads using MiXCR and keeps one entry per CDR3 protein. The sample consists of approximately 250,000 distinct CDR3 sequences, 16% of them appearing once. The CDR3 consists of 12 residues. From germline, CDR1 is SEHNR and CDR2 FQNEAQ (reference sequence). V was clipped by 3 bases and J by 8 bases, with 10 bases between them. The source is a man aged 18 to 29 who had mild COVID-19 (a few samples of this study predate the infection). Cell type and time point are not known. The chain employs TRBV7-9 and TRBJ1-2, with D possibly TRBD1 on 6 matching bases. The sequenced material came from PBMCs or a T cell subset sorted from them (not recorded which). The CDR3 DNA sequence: TGTGCCAGCAGCTTGGAGGGGGTAGGCTACACCTTC. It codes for CASSLEGVGYTF.